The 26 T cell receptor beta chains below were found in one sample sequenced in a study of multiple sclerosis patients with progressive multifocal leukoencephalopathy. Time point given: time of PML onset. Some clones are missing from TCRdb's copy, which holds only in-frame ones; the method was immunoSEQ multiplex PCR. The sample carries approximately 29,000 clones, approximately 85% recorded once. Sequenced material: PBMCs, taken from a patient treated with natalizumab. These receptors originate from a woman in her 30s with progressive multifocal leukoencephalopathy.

CDR3 region: CASSSGQYDSPLHF. CDR3 DNA: TGTGCCAGCAGCTCGGGACAGTATGATTCACCCCTCCACTTT. The V call is TRBV7-6, the J call TRBJ1-6; 7 positions agree with TRBD1. After removal of 4 bases from V and 8 bases from J, the junction contained 5 bases not matched to a gene. CDR1 and CDR2 (germline): SGHVS, FNYEAQ. The length of the CDR3 is 14 residues.

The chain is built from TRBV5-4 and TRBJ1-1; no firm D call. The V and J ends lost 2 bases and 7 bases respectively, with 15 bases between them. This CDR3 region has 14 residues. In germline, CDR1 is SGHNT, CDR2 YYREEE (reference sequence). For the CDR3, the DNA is TGTGCCAGCAGCTTTTTGGCGACTTCGGGTGAAGCTTTCTTT. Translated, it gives CASSFLATSGEAFF.

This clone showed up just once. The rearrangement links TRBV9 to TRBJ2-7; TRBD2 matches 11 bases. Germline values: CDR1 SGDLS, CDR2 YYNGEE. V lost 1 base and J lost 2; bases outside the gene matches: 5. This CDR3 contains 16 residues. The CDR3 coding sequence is TGTGCCAGCAGCGTACATGGGACTAGCGGACCCTACGAGCAGTACTTC. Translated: CASSVHGTSGPYEQYF.

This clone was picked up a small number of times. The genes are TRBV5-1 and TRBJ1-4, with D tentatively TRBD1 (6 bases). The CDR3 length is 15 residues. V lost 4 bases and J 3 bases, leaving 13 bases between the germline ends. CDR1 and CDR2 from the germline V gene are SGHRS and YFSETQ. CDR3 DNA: TGCGCCAGCAGCCCTAGGGGGGGATCTAATGAAAAACTGTTTTTT. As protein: CASSPRGGSNEKLFF.

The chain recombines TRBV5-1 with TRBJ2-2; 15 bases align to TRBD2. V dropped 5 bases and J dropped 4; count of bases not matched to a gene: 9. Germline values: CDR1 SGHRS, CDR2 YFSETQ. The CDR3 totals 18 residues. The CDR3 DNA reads TGCGCCAGCAGGTCCGGACTAGCGGGGGGGCCGGGCACCGGGGAGCTGTTTTTT. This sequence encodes CASRSGLAGGPGTGELFF.

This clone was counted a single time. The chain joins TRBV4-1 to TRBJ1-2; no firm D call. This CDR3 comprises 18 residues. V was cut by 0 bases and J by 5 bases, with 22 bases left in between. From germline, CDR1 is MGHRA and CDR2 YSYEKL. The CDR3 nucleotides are TGCGCCAGCAGCCAAGATCCTAGCGGAGCCATTCTTGGGTATGGCTACACCTTC. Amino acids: CASSQDPSGAILGYGYTF.

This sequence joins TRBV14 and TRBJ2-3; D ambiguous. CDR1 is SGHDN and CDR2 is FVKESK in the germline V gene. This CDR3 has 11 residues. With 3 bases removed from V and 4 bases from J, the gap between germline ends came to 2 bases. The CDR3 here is CASSQADTQYF. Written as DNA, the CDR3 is TGTGCCAGCAGCCAGGCAGATACGCAGTATTTT.

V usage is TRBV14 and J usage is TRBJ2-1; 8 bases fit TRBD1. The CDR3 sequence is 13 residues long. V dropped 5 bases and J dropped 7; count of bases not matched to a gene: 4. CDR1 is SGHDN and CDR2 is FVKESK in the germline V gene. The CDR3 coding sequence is TGTGCCAGCAGCAGTCGGACAGGGAATGAGCAGTTCTTC. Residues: CASSSRTGNEQFF.

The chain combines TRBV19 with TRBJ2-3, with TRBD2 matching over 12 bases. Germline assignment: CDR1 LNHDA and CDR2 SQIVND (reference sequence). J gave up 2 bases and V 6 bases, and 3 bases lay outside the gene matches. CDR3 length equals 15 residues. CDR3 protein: CASSRTSGATDTQYF. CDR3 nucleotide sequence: TGTGCCAGTAGCCGGACTAGCGGGGCCACAGATACGCAGTATTTT.

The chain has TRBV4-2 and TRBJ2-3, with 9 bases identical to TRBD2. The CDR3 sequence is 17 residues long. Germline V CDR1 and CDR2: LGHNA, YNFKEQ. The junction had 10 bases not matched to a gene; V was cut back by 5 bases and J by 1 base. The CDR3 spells CASSNRGGGAGTDTQYF. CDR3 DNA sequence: TGTGCCAGCAGCAATCGGGGCGGGGGGGCTGGCACAGATACGCAGTATTTT.

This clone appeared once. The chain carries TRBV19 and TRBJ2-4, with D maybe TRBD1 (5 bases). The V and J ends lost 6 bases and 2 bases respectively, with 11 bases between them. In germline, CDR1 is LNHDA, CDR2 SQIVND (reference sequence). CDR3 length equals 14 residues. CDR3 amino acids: CASSPGFSKNIQYF. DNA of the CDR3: TGTGCCAGTAGCCCAGGGTTCTCCAAAAACATTCAGTACTTC.

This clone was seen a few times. The CDR3, as DNA: TGTGCCTGGATACCGGGGGTGGTCCGGAACACTGAAGCTTTCTTT. Protein product: CAWIPGVVRNTEAFF. V is TRBV30 and J is TRBJ1-1; D might be TRBD1 (5 bases). Germline lookup yields CDR1 GTSNPN and CDR2 SVGIG (reference sequence). V lost 4 bases to trimming and J lost 1 base, with 16 bases between them. This CDR3 spans 15 amino acids.

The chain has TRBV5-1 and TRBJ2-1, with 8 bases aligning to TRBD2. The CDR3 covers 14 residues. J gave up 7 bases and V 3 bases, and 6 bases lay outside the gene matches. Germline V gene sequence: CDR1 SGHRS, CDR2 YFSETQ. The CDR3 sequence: CASSWSGRGNEQFF. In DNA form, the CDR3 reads TGCGCCAGCAGCTGGAGCGGGAGAGGGAATGAGCAGTTCTTC.

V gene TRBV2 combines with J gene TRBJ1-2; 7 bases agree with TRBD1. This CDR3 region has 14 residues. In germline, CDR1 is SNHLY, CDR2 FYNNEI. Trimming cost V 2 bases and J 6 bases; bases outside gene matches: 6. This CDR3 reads CASSEQGDRDGYTF. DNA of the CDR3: TGTGCCAGCAGTGAACAGGGAGACAGGGATGGCTACACCTTC. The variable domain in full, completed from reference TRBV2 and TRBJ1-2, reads EPEVTQTPSHQVTQMGQEVILRCVPISNHLYFYWYRQILGQKVEFLVSFYNNEISEKSEIFDDQFSVERPDGSNFTLKIRSTKLEDSAMYFCASSEQGDRDGYTFGSGTRLTVV.

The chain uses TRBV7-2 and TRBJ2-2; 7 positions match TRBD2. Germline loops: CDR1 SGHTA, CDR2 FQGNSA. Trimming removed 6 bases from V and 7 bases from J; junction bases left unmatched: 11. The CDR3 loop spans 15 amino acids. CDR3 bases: TGTGCCAGCAGGGATTGGGAGGGCCTGGGCGGGGAGCTGTTTTTT. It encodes CASRDWEGLGGELFF. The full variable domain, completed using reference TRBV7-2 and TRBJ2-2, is GAGVSQSPSNKVTEKGKDVELRCDPISGHTALYWYRQSLGQGLEFLIYFQGNSAPDKSGLPSDRFSAERTGGSVSTLTIQRTQQEDSAVYLCASRDWEGLGGELFFGEGSRLTVL.

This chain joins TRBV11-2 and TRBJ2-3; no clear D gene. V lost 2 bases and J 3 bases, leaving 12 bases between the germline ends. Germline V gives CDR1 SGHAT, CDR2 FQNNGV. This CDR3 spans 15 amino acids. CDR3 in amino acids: CASSLLGAPTDTQYF. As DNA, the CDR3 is TGTGCCAGCAGCTTACTCGGCGCACCTACAGATACGCAGTATTTT.

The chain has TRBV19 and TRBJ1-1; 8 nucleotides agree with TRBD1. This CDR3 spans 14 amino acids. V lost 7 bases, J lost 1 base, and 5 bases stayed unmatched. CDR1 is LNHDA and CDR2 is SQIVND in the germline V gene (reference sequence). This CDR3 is CASIPGGQNTEAFF. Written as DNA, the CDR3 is TGTGCCAGTATTCCAGGGGGCCAGAACACTGAAGCTTTCTTT. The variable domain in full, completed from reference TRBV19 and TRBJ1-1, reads DGGITQSPKYLFRKEGQNVTLSCEQNLNHDAMYWYRQDPGQGLRLIYYSQIVNDFQKGDIAEGYSVSREKKESFPLTVTSAQKNPTAFYLCASIPGGQNTEAFFGQGTRLTVV.

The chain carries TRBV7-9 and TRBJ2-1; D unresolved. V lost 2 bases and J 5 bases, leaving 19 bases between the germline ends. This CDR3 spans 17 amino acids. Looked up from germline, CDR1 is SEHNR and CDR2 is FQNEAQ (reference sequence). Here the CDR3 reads CASSLFPRTEYNNEQFF. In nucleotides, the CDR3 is TGTGCCAGCAGCTTATTCCCGAGGACGGAATATAACAATGAGCAGTTCTTC.

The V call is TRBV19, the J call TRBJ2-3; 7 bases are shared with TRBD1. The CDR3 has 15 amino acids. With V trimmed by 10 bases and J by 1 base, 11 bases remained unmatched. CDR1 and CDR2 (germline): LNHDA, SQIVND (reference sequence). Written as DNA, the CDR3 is TGTGCCACCTCCACAGGGGTGAGGGGCACAGATACGCAGTATTTT. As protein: CATSTGVRGTDTQYF. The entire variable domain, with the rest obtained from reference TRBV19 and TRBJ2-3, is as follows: DGGITQSPKYLFRKEGQNVTLSCEQNLNHDAMYWYRQDPGQGLRLIYYSQIVNDFQKGDIAEGYSVSREKKESFPLTVTSAQKNPTAFYLCATSTGVRGTDTQYFGPGTRLTVL.

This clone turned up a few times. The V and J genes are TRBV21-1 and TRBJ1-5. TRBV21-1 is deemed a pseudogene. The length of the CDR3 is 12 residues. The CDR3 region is CASGSRPWPQHF. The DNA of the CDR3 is TGTGCCAGCGGATCTAGGCCCTGGCCCCAGCATTTT.

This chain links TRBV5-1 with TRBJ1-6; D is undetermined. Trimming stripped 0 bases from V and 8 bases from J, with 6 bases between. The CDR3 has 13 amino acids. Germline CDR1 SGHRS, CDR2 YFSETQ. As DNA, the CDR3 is TGCGCCAGCAGCTTGGCCCCAGATTCACCCCTCCACTTT. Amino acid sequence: CASSLAPDSPLHF. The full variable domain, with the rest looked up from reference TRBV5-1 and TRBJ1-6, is KAGVTQTPRYLIKTRGQQVTLSCSPISGHRSVSWYQQTPGQGLQFLFEYFSETQRNKGNFPGRFSGRQFSNSRSEMNVSTLELGDSALYLCASSLAPDSPLHFGNGTRLTVT.

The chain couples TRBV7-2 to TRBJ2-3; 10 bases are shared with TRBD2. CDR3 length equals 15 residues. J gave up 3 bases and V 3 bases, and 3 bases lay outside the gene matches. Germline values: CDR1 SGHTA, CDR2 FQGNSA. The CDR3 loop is CASSFLSGRTDTQYF. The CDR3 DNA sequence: TGTGCCAGCAGCTTTCTTAGCGGGAGGACAGATACGCAGTATTTT.

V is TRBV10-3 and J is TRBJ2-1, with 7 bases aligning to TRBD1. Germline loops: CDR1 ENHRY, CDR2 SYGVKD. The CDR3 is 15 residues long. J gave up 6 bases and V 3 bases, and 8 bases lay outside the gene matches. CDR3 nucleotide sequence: TGTGCCATCAGTGAATTGGACAGGAGGAGCAATGAGCAGTTCTTC. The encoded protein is CAISELDRRSNEQFF.

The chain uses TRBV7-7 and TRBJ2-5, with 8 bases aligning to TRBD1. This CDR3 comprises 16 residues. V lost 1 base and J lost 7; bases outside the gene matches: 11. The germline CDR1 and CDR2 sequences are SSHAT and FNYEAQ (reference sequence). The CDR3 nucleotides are TGTGCCAGCAGCTTAGACGGAACACACACAGGGGGGACCCAGTACTTC. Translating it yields CASSLDGTHTGGTQYF.

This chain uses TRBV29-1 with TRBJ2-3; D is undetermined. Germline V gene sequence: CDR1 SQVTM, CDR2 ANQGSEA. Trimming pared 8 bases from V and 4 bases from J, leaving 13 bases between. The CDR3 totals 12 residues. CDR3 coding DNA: TGCAGCATGATGGGGAATGCAGATACGCAGTATTTT. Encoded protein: CSMMGNADTQYF.

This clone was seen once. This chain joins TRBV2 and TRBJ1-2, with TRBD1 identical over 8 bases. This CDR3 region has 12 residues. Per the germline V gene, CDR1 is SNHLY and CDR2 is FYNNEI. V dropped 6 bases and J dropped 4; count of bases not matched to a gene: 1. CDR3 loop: CASSDRGYGYTF. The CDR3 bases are TGTGCCAGCAGCGACAGGGGCTATGGCTACACCTTC.